Shown below are 22 T cell receptor beta chains from a single sample sequenced in a study of CD8 T cells in ankylosing spondylitis. TCRdb re-called the 5' RACE reads with MiXCR, one entry per CDR3 protein. The sample gives about 260,000 distinct CDR3 sequences, around 18% of which show up once; around 8% is in the top ten. Sequencing was performed on blood, either unsorted or a sorted T cell fraction (not recorded which). Source of these receptors: a male donor with ankylosing spondylitis or in good health (not recorded which).

With regard to this clonotype: This may be a read error: a much more frequent sequence differs by one nucleotide. CDR3 sequence reads: CASSHTSGRTNEQFF. The CDR3 nucleotides read TGTGCCAGCAGCCACACTAGCGGGAGGACCAATGAGCAGTTCTTC. The chain has TRBV12-3 or TRBV12-4 and TRBJ2-1, with 12 positions matching TRBD2. Losses at the gene ends were 6 bases for V and 6 bases for J; bases not matched to a gene: 6. The CDR3 sequence is 15 residues long.

J is TRBJ2-5 and V is TRBV12-3 or TRBV12-4; TRBD1 is a possible D gene (6 bases). There are 14 residues in the CDR3. Trimming pared 1 base from V and 5 bases from J, leaving 11 bases between. The CDR3 loop reads CASSLGGRRETQYF. In DNA, the CDR3 is TGTGCCAGCAGTTTAGGGGGGCGCCGGGAGACCCAGTACTTC.

There are a few counts of this clonotype. The chain couples TRBV6-4 to TRBJ2-7, with 8 positions matching TRBD1. The CDR3 runs 14 residues. In germline, CDR1 is MRHNA, CDR2 SNTAGT. This CDR3 reads CASWIWTGLYGQYV. The CDR3 DNA follows: TGTGCCAGCTGGATATGGACAGGGCTCTACGGGCAGTACGTC.

This chain links TRBV5-1 with TRBJ2-5, with D unresolved. Trimming left V 2 bases short and J 3 bases short, with 11 bases between. The CDR3 length is 14 residues. Germline V gene lookup returns CDR1 SGHRS and CDR2 YFSETQ. The CDR3 nucleotides are TGCGCCAGCAGCTTTCGCAATCTGGAAGAGACCCAGTACTTC. Translating it yields CASSFRNLEETQYF.

The V gene is TRBV27, the J gene TRBJ2-2; D is possibly TRBD1 (6 bases). This CDR3 region has 16 residues. From germline, CDR1 is MNHEY and CDR2 SMNVEV (reference sequence). Trimming left V 6 bases short and J 1 base short, with 15 bases between. The CDR3 region has the DNA TGTGCCAGCAGGATGAACAGGGTGGGGAACACCGGGGAGCTGTTTTTT. Encoded protein: CASRMNRVGNTGELFF.

Only a few counts were recorded for this clonotype. This chain uses TRBV6-1 with TRBJ2-1; D is perhaps TRBD1 or TRBD2 (5 bases each). CDR3 length: 14 amino acids. The germline CDR1 and CDR2 sequences are MNHNS and SASEGT. V shed 8 bases and J shed 9 bases, with 20 bases lying between them. For the CDR3, the DNA is TGTGCCAGCCGGGACCTGTTCACCGATGGTGAGCAGTTCTTC. This codes for CASRDLFTDGEQFF.

This clonotype has a handful of counts. The gene calls are TRBV5-1 and TRBJ2-7; possibly TRBD1 or TRBD2 for D (6 bases each). The CDR3 spans 14 residues. Germline CDR1 is SGHRS and CDR2 is YFSETQ. V dropped 4 bases and J dropped 2 bases, with 13 bases sitting between them. The CDR3 DNA reads TGCGCCAGCAGCCGGGGGCAGGGTACCTACGAGCAGTACGTC. Its translation is CASSRGQGTYEQYV.

This clonotype came up a few times. The rearrangement uses TRBV3-1 and TRBJ1-3; D is unclear. The germline gives CDR1 LGHDT, CDR2 YNNKEL (reference sequence). The V end was cut by 1 base, the J end by 0 bases, with 22 bases between. The CDR3 has 20 residues. For the CDR3, the DNA is TGTGCCAGCAGCCAAGGGTACCAGAAGCTTACAACAGACTCTGGAAACACCATATATTTT. It yields the protein CASSQGYQKLTTDSGNTIYF.

The chain combines TRBV20-1 with TRBJ1-4; D is unresolved. The CDR3 is made up of 10 amino acids. Germline loops: CDR1 DFQATT, CDR2 SNEGSKA (reference sequence). In DNA, the CDR3 is TGCAGCCTCTACGGGGAAAAACTGTTTTTT. The encoded protein is CSLYGEKLFF.

This clonotype showed up just a few times. The V gene is TRBV11-2, the J gene TRBJ2-7; a possible D gene is TRBD2 (5 bases). CDR3 length: 12 residues. Germline lookup yields CDR1 SGHAT and CDR2 FQNNGV. V dropped 6 bases and J dropped 0 bases, with 6 bases sitting between them. CDR3 nucleotide sequence: TGTGCCAGCAGTACTAGCTCCTACGAGCAGTACGTC. Protein: CASSTSSYEQYV.

The rearrangement links TRBV10-3 to TRBJ2-5; no reliable D call. V shed 3 bases and J shed 5 bases, with 13 bases lying between them. CDR1 is ENHRY and CDR2 is SYGVKD in the germline V gene. This CDR3 is 14 amino acids long. In nucleotides, the CDR3 is TGTGCCATCAGTGATAGGGCGAATGTCGAGACCCAGTACTTC. Translated, it gives CAISDRANVETQYF.

There are a few counts of this clonotype. The V call is TRBV5-1, the J call TRBJ1-5; D is undetermined. V lost 1 base and J lost 3, with 5 bases in between. Per germline, CDR1 SGHRS and CDR2 YFSETQ. The CDR3 covers 13 residues. The CDR3 protein is CASSLNVNQPQHF. DNA of the CDR3: TGCGCCAGCAGCTTGAACGTCAATCAGCCCCAGCATTTT. Variable domain in full (rest from reference TRBV5-1 and TRBJ1-5): KAGVTQTPRYLIKTRGQQVTLSCSPISGHRSVSWYQQTPGQGLQFLFEYFSETQRNKGNFPGRFSGRQFSNSRSEMNVSTLELGDSALYLCASSLNVNQPQHFGDGTRLSIL.

The table lists this clonotype with a few counts. The J gene is TRBJ2-5, the V gene TRBV2, with a possible D match to TRBD2 (6 bases). In germline, CDR1 is SNHLY, CDR2 FYNNEI. The CDR3 loop spans 11 amino acids. CDR3 sequence reads: CVRAEGETQYF. The CDR3 DNA sequence: TGTGTCCGTGCGGAGGGGGAGACCCAGTACTTC. The whole variable domain, filled in from reference TRBV2 and TRBJ2-5, reads EPEVTQTPSHQVTQMGQEVILRCVPISNHLYFYWYRQILGQKVEFLVSFYNNEISEKSEIFDDQFSVERPDGSNFTLKIRSTKLEDSAMYFCVRAEGETQYFGPGTRLLVL.

Ten or more counts support this clonotype. The rearrangement uses TRBV10-3 and TRBJ1-5; the D is unclear. V dropped 4 bases and J dropped 4 bases, with 11 bases sitting between them. The CDR3 totals 14 residues. Germline V gene lookup returns CDR1 ENHRY and CDR2 SYGVKD. CDR3 protein: CAISGPDSNQPQHF. CDR3 nucleotide sequence: TGTGCCATCAGTGGCCCGGACTCTAATCAGCCCCAGCATTTT.

The chain has TRBV25-1 and TRBJ2-1; 15 nucleotides align to TRBD2. Germline-derived CDR1 and CDR2 are MGHDK and SYGVNS. The length of the CDR3 is 18 residues. After removal of 0 bases from V and 7 bases from J, the junction contained 7 bases not matched to a gene. The CDR3 DNA sequence: TGTGCCAGCAGTGAATATACGGGACTAGCGGGAGGCACGAATGAGCAGTTCTTC. Translated, it gives CASSEYTGLAGGTNEQFF.

This clonotype was seen repeatedly, ten times or more. The V gene is TRBV27, the J gene TRBJ1-6; 9 nucleotides align to TRBD1. The CDR3 covers 15 residues. J gave up 7 bases and V 3 bases, and 4 bases lay outside the gene matches. Germline CDR1 MNHEY, CDR2 SMNVEV (reference sequence). CDR3 in amino acids: CASSFSDRGNSPLHF. The CDR3 bases are TGTGCCAGCAGTTTCTCGGACAGGGGCAATTCACCCCTCCACTTT.

This chain connects TRBV5-8 to TRBJ2-3; the D is unclear. The CDR3 has 15 amino acids. Trimming took 6 bases from V and 1 from J, leaving 15 bases between them. The germline V gene has CDR1 SGHTS and CDR2 YDEGEE. CDR3 in DNA: TGTGCCAGCACCTCCGTTGCCCGGGGCACAGATACGCAGTATTTT. Translation: CASTSVARGTDTQYF.

The table lists this clonotype with a few counts. The rearrangement links TRBV5-1 to TRBJ2-5; no clear D. The CDR3 has 15 residues. The V end was cut by 0 bases, the J end by 1 base, with 10 bases between. Germline V gene data show CDR1 as SGHRS and CDR2 as YFSETQ. The CDR3 spells CASSLGSTPQETQYF. The CDR3 DNA sequence: TGCGCCAGCAGCTTGGGATCCACCCCCCAAGAGACCCAGTACTTC.

The sample holds many counts of this clonotype. V usage is TRBV12-3 or TRBV12-4 and J usage is TRBJ1-5; D gene uncertain. Trimming removed 0 bases at V and 6 bases at J, with 9 bases between. The length of the CDR3 is 14 residues. As DNA, the CDR3 is TGTGCCAGCAGTTTAGCAGGGAAGGGTCAGCCCCAGCATTTT. It is translated as CASSLAGKGQPQHF.

The chain uses TRBV24-1 and TRBJ2-5; possibly TRBD2 for D (6 bases). Per the germline V gene, CDR1 is KGHDR and CDR2 is SFDVKD. This CDR3 region has 20 residues. The ends were cut back, 5 bases at V and 5 bases at J, with 32 bases in the middle. CDR3 in amino acids: CATSGGATVPWGETKETQYF. The CDR3 coding sequence is TGTGCCACCAGTGGTGGGGCGACAGTTCCCTGGGGGGAAACGAAGGAGACCCAGTACTTC.

This clonotype was recorded at least ten times. The CDR3 region is CASSLAGPQGNQPQHF. The DNA for the CDR3 is TGCGCCAGCAGCTTGGCCGGGCCCCAAGGCAATCAGCCCCAGCATTTT. The chain carries TRBV5-1 and TRBJ1-5, with unresolved D. The germline CDR1 and CDR2 sequences are SGHRS and YFSETQ. The CDR3 loop spans 16 amino acids. With 0 bases removed from V and 2 bases from J, the gap between germline ends came to 12 bases.

The rearrangement joins TRBV12-3 or TRBV12-4 to TRBJ2-1; D may be TRBD2 (5 bases). Trimming took 1 base from V and 8 from J, leaving 12 bases between them. The length of the CDR3 is 14 residues. The CDR3 DNA reads as TGTGCCAGCAGTTTAGGGGTCCTAGCCGATGAGCAGTTCTTC. Translating gives CASSLGVLADEQFF.